This TCR beta chain derives from a study of T cell responses to AZD1222 COVID-19 vaccine. Germline values: CDR1 SQVTM, CDR2 ANQGSEA. J gave up 1 base and V 0 bases, and 2 bases lay outside the gene matches. The CDR3 covers 15 residues. Libraries were prepared by immunoSEQ multiplex PCR; TCRdb keeps only in-frame clonotypes and omits some of them. The data contain nearly 110,000 clones, about nine tenths of them seen just once; the ten biggest clones take up 4% to 5.5%. The chain couples TRBV29-1 to TRBJ2-5, with 10 bases matching TRBD2. The clonotype originates from an adult in good health. Sequences were derived from peripheral blood, sampled on day 0 of AZD1222 vaccination. The CDR3 region is CSVEELAGAQETQYF. In DNA, the CDR3 is TGCAGCGTTGAAGAGCTAGCGGGGGCCCAAGAGACCCAGTACTTC.